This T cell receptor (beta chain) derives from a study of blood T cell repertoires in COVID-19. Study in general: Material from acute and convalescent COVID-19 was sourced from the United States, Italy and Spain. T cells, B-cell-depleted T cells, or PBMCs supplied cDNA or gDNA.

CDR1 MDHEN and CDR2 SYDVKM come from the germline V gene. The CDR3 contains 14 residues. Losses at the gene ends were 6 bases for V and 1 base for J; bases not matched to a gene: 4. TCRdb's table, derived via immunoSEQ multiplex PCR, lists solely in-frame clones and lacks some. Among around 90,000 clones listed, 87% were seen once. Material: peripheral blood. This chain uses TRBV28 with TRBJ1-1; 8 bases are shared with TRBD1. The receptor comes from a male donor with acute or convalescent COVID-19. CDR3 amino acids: CASSSGQGNTEAFF. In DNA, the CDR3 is TGTGCCAGCAGCTCCGGACAGGGGAACACTGAAGCTTTCTTT. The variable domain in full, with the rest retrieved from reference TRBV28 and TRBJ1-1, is DVKVTQSSRYLVKRTGEKVFLECVQDMDHENMFWYRQDPGLGLRLIYFSYDVKMKEKGDIPEGYSVSREKKERFSLILESASTNQTSMYLCASSSGQGNTEAFFGQGTRLTVV.